This record concerns one T cell receptor beta chain sequence. Its antigen is currently unknown. This entry is derived from a study of T cell responses to AZD1222 COVID-19 vaccine. Across the whole study: Pooling was applied to second doses at about 4 or about 12 weeks. Study outcomes and limitations: Repertoire sampling was restricted to post-peak T cell response timepoints.

Clones were read by immunoSEQ multiplex PCR, and TCRdb kept only the in-frame ones, dropping some. Seen here are fewer than 130,000 clones, about 81% observed once, and the top ten hold approximately 4.6%. The TCR sequence derives from an adult in good health. The source material was peripheral blood, sampled on day 0 of AZD1222 vaccination.

The CDR3 loop is CASSPQGDLYGYTF. The CDR3 DNA reads TGTGCCAGCAGTCCCCAAGGAGATCTCTATGGCTACACCTTC. This chain uses TRBV27 with TRBJ1-2; no definite D call. The V gene's germline CDR1 is MNHEY and CDR2 SMNVEV (reference sequence). This CDR3 is 14 amino acids long. The ends were cut back, 5 bases at V and 4 bases at J, with 14 bases in the middle.